Following are 25 T cell receptor beta chains from one sample sequenced in a study of response to subunit inactivated influenza vaccine (dated by TCRdb to 2017 to 2018). The receptor library was made with RT-PCR. The run used an Illumina HiSeq 2500. TCRdb redid the processing of the public reads, applying fastp at Q25 and MiXCR, and retained in-frame beta chains. Every entry covers one CDR3 protein and lists the most common genes and DNA from its rows. For this sample the table gives under 800,000 distinct CDR3 sequences, of which about 15% were detected only once. Roughly 6.4% of the sample is held by the ten biggest clonotypes. Specimen: PBMCs from blood, collected approximately 15 days before vaccination. The receptors here all came from a man aged 50 or older who received an inactivated influenza vaccine. Donor details come from another sample of the same person, matched by shared clones.

In this sample, this clonotype turned up a few times. The chain joins TRBV29-1 to TRBJ2-1; 8 nucleotides match TRBD2. The CDR3 has 16 amino acids. After removal of 0 bases from V and 10 bases from J, the junction contained 14 bases not matched to a gene. Germline loops: CDR1 SQVTM, CDR2 ANQGSEA. In DNA form, the CDR3 reads TGCAGCGTTGAAGATGGGGTAGCGGGGAGGGTCGGAGAGCAGTTCTTC. It translates to CSVEDGVAGRVGEQFF.

In this sample, this clonotype turned up many times. The chain employs TRBV5-1 and TRBJ2-1; D gene ambiguous. Per germline, CDR1 SGHRS and CDR2 YFSETQ. The CDR3 totals 15 residues. V shed 0 bases and J shed 1 base, with 8 bases lying between them. The CDR3 reads CASSLAVGSYNEQFF. The CDR3 coding sequence is TGCGCCAGCAGCTTGGCCGTAGGGTCCTACAATGAGCAGTTCTTC. The full variable domain, with the rest looked up from reference TRBV5-1 and TRBJ2-1, is KAGVTQTPRYLIKTRGQQVTLSCSPISGHRSVSWYQQTPGQGLQFLFEYFSETQRNKGNFPGRFSGRQFSNSRSEMNVSTLELGDSALYLCASSLAVGSYNEQFFGPGTRLTVL.

The rearrangement links TRBV9 to TRBJ2-3, with 10 bases identical to TRBD2. V was pared by 4 bases and J by 4 bases, with 6 bases of the junction left unmatched. Germline V gene data show CDR1 as SGDLS and CDR2 as YYNGEE. This CDR3 comprises 15 residues. The chain's CDR3 is CASSPASGSPDTQYF. The CDR3, as DNA: TGTGCCAGCAGCCCCGCTAGCGGGAGCCCAGATACGCAGTATTTT.

V and J are TRBV9 and TRBJ1-1; D gene unclear. The V end was cut by 0 bases, the J end by 4 bases, with 7 bases between. Per the germline V gene, CDR1 is SGDLS and CDR2 is YYNGEE. The CDR3 extends over 13 amino acids. The CDR3 region is CASSVGAITEAFF. The CDR3 DNA reads as TGTGCCAGCAGCGTAGGTGCGATCACTGAAGCTTTCTTT.

This clonotype was found a few times. V is TRBV19 and J is TRBJ2-5; no firm D call. CDR1 is LNHDA, CDR2 SQIVND, per germline (reference sequence). CDR3 length: 12 amino acids. V lost 6 bases and J 1 base, leaving 6 bases between the germline ends. This CDR3 is CASRAGQETQYF. In DNA form, the CDR3 reads TGTGCCAGTAGAGCAGGCCAAGAGACCCAGTACTTC.

In its sample, this clonotype was seen once. V gene TRBV9 combines with J gene TRBJ1-2, with D tentatively TRBD1 (5 bases). The CDR3 runs to 12 residues. The germline V gene encodes CDR1 SGDLS and CDR2 YYNGEE. The germline V and J ends were trimmed by 0 bases and 8 bases, with 8 bases remaining between them. The CDR3 sequence: CASSVVGVGYTF. CDR3 nucleotides: TGTGCCAGCAGCGTAGTAGGGGTCGGCTACACCTTC.

The CDR3 bases are TGTGCCAGCAGTTCCGGCGGCTCTGGAAACACCATATATTTT. This gives the protein CASSSGGSGNTIYF. V usage is TRBV28 and J usage is TRBJ1-3; no reliable D call. The CDR3 sequence is 14 residues long. Germline CDR1 MDHEN, CDR2 SYDVKM. Trimming stripped 4 bases from V and 0 bases from J, with 7 bases between.

The chain is built from TRBV27 and TRBJ1-6; D is possibly TRBD1 (6 bases). In germline, CDR1 is MNHEY, CDR2 SMNVEV (reference sequence). The V end lost 9 bases, the J end lost 10 bases, and 13 bases lay between the germline ends. The CDR3 length is 12 residues. As DNA, the CDR3 is TGTGCCAGTTGGACAGTAGGATCACCCCTCCACTTT. The encoded protein is CASWTVGSPLHF.

The table lists this clonotype with a few counts. This chain links TRBV7-9 with TRBJ2-1; no firm D call. Germline values: CDR1 SEHNR, CDR2 FQNEAQ (reference sequence). Trimming took 5 bases from V and 2 from J, leaving 7 bases between them. The CDR3 runs to 13 residues. In DNA, the CDR3 is TGTGCCAGCAGCCGGATCGCCTACAATGAGCAGTTCTTC. Protein sequence: CASSRIAYNEQFF.

The chain recombines TRBV6-1 with TRBJ2-1; tentative D call: TRBD1 (7 bases). Trimming removed 6 bases from V and 8 bases from J, with 14 bases in between. The CDR3 runs to 13 residues. Germline-derived CDR1 and CDR2 are MNHNS and SASEGT. In nucleotides, the CDR3 is TGTGCCAGCAGGGTTCAGGGGGGAGATGAGCAGTTCTTC. Its translation: CASRVQGGDEQFF.

This clonotype was recorded a few times. V is TRBV27 and J is TRBJ2-7; D unclear. CDR1 and CDR2 from the germline V gene are MNHEY and SMNVEV (reference sequence). The CDR3 runs to 16 residues. The V end was cut by 2 bases, the J end by 3 bases, with 17 bases between. The CDR3 region is CASSLRWTEPFYEQYF. CDR3 DNA: TGTGCCAGCAGTTTAAGATGGACGGAGCCGTTCTACGAGCAGTACTTC.

This clonotype showed up just a few times. The chain uses TRBV12-3 or TRBV12-4 and TRBJ1-5, with a weak D call TRBD1 (5 bases). The CDR3 runs 14 residues. V lost 8 bases, J lost 2 bases, and 13 bases lay in between. In DNA, the CDR3 is TGTGCCAGCGGAGGGGCACAGGGCAATCAGCCCCAGCATTTT. Amino acids: CASGGAQGNQPQHF.

This chain links TRBV7-9 with TRBJ1-5; D unresolved. Germline V gene lookup returns CDR1 SEHNR and CDR2 FQNEAQ (reference sequence). The V end was cut by 1 base, the J end by 6 bases, with 4 bases between. This CDR3 has 12 residues. The DNA of the CDR3 is TGTGCCAGCAGCTTAGAGAGTCAGCCCCAGCATTTT. Translated: CASSLESQPQHF. Together with reference TRBV7-9 and TRBJ1-5, the CDR3 gives the full variable domain: DTGVSQNPRHKITKRGQNVTFRCDPISEHNRLYWYRQTLGQGPEFLTYFQNEAQLEKSRLLSDRFSAERPKGSFSTLEIQRTEQGDSAMYLCASSLESQPQHFGDGTRLSIL.

This clonotype appeared a few times. The chain carries TRBV14 and TRBJ2-6; no clear D. This CDR3 has 19 amino acids. V was shortened by 4 bases and J by 0 bases, with 19 bases between the two germline ends. In germline, CDR1 is SGHDN, CDR2 FVKESK. CDR3 protein: CASSRSRVQIHSGANVLTF. The CDR3 DNA sequence: TGTGCCAGCAGCCGGTCTAGGGTACAAATCCACTCTGGGGCCAACGTCCTGACTTTC. The variable domain in full, completed from reference TRBV14 and TRBJ2-6, reads EAGVTQFPSHSVIEKGQTVTLRCDPISGHDNLYWYRRVMGKEIKFLLHFVKESKQDESGMPNNRFLAERTGGTYSTLKVQPAELEDSGVYFCASSRSRVQIHSGANVLTFGAGSRLTVL.

This clonotype has a handful of counts. This sequence joins TRBV5-6 and TRBJ2-1, with 12 bases fitting TRBD2. Germline CDR1 is SGHDT and CDR2 is YYEEEE. The junction had 11 bases not matched to a gene; V was cut back by 4 bases and J by 0 bases. This CDR3 is 19 amino acids long. Written as DNA, the CDR3 is TGTGCCAGCAGCACGACCGGGACTAGCGGGTTGAGCTCCTACAATGAGCAGTTCTTC. This codes for CASSTTGTSGLSSYNEQFF.

The chain has TRBV6-4 and TRBJ1-1; 8 bases map to TRBD1. The V segment lost 2 bases and the J segment 1 base; nucleotides outside the gene matches: 12. Germline V CDR1 and CDR2: MRHNA, SNTAGT. The CDR3 sequence is 18 residues long. CDR3 in amino acids: CASSDRDRVGTGNTEAFF. The CDR3 DNA is TGTGCCAGCAGTGACAGAGATCGCGTCGGGACAGGGAACACTGAAGCTTTCTTT.

The chain employs TRBV28 and TRBJ2-2; weak D call: TRBD2 (6 bases). This CDR3 contains 13 residues. V shed 7 bases and J shed 4 bases, with 10 bases lying between them. The germline gives CDR1 MDHEN, CDR2 SYDVKM. Here the CDR3 reads CASNGGSTGELFF. The DNA of the CDR3 is TGTGCCAGCAATGGAGGGTCCACCGGGGAGCTGTTTTTT.

This clonotype was picked up a small number of times. The rearrangement links TRBV20-1 to TRBJ2-7; D remains ambiguous. The germline CDR1 and CDR2 sequences are DFQATT and SNEGSKA (reference sequence). This CDR3 is built from 15 residues. V lost 3 bases and J lost 1, with 16 bases in between. The CDR3 DNA sequence: TGCAGTGCTAGGGAAGCTAGACCACTTTCCTACGAGCAGTACTTC. Its protein product is CSAREARPLSYEQYF.

The chain uses TRBV12-3 or TRBV12-4 and TRBJ2-7; perhaps TRBD2 as D (5 bases). This CDR3 contains 14 residues. Trimming pared 3 bases from V and 4 bases from J, leaving 13 bases between. The CDR3 DNA follows: TGTGCCAGCAGTTTCGGGGTAGCGCTATACGAGCAGTACTTC. Protein: CASSFGVALYEQYF.

The chain joins TRBV2 to TRBJ2-3; 10 bases are shared with TRBD1. V lost 1 base to trimming and J lost 10 bases; unmatched junction nucleotides: 2. The CDR3 contains 13 residues. Germline values: CDR1 SNHLY, CDR2 FYNNEI. For the CDR3, the DNA is TGTGCCAGCAGTGAAGGAGGGACAGGGGCGCAGTATTTT. Its translation is CASSEGGTGAQYF.

This clonotype was seen only a few times. The chain has TRBV4-2 and TRBJ2-3, with D possibly matching TRBD2 (6 bases). Trimming took off 0 bases at V and 3 bases at J, with 19 bases between the two ends. Per the germline V gene, CDR1 is LGHNA and CDR2 is YNFKEQ. This CDR3 has 18 amino acids. The CDR3: CASSQEGIQRASTDTQYF. Here the CDR3 DNA reads TGTGCCAGCAGCCAAGAAGGGATACAGCGGGCGAGTACAGATACGCAGTATTTT.

The table lists this clonotype with many counts. The chain couples TRBV11-2 to TRBJ2-5; D ambiguous. Germline CDR1 and CDR2: SGHAT and FQNNGV. The CDR3 has 15 residues. V lost 1 base and J lost 0, with 9 bases in between. The CDR3 here is CASSLVRADQETQYF. For the CDR3, the DNA is TGTGCCAGCAGCTTAGTTAGGGCAGACCAAGAGACCCAGTACTTC.

In this sample, this clonotype turned up many times. The V gene is TRBV7-9, the J gene TRBJ1-5; tentatively, D is TRBD1 (5 bases). There are 13 residues in the CDR3. Germline V CDR1 and CDR2: SEHNR, FQNEAQ (reference sequence). V was clipped by 3 bases and J by 6 bases, with 9 bases between them. CDR3 sequence reads: CASSLGRGQPQHF. CDR3 DNA: TGTGCCAGCAGCTTGGGGCGAGGTCAGCCCCAGCATTTT. The whole variable domain, filled in from reference TRBV7-9 and TRBJ1-5, reads DTGVSQNPRHKITKRGQNVTFRCDPISEHNRLYWYRQTLGQGPEFLTYFQNEAQLEKSRLLSDRFSAERPKGSFSTLEIQRTEQGDSAMYLCASSLGRGQPQHFGDGTRLSIL.

This clonotype was found a few times. The chain uses TRBV24-1 and TRBJ1-2, with a weak D call TRBD1 (5 bases). Per germline, CDR1 KGHDR and CDR2 SFDVKD. Between the trimmed V and J ends, which lost 7 bases and 5 bases, there was a span of 25 bases. There are 17 residues in the CDR3. The CDR3 region has the DNA TGTGCCACCAGCCCTGACCCAGGCAGGGCATTCGGATATGGCTACACCTTC. It codes for CATSPDPGRAFGYGYTF.

This clonotype has ten or more counts. The chain uses TRBV5-1 and TRBJ2-7; D is perhaps TRBD1 (6 bases). Germline CDR1 reads SGHRS; CDR2 reads YFSETQ. V was trimmed by 0 bases and J by 3 bases, leaving 10 bases between them. The CDR3 is 14 amino acids. The CDR3 bases are TGCGCCAGCAGCTTGGACAGGGAGAGCTACGAGCAGTACTTC. It specifies CASSLDRESYEQYF.